By frequency in the sample, the clone carrying this TCR beta chain is medium-sized (0.01 to 0.1%). The antigen remains undetermined. Previously described methods and listed TCR primers were used for bulk TCR libraries. TCRdb reprocessed the PCR reads via MiXCR and lists one record per CDR3 protein. The sample carries 97,000 or so distinct CDR3 sequences, 30% to 35% recorded once. Naive CD8 T cells were picked out by sorting for CD8+CD4-CCR7+CD45RA+. The data were obtained in a study of molecular identifiers for immune sequencing clone quantification. Study findings and constraints: Clones that exceeded 20 RNA copies held over 98% of effector molecules, yet under 1% in naive cells.

The CDR3 is 12 residues long. Germline V gives CDR1 LGHDT, CDR2 YNNKEL (reference sequence). Trimming removed 3 bases at V and 3 bases at J, with 6 bases between. The specimen sequenced was naive CD8+ T cells from blood, with Jurkat cell RNA spiked in. As for subset: FACS-sorted CD8+CD4-CCR7+CD45RA+ naive T cells. This sequence joins TRBV3-1 and TRBJ2-7; the D gene is possibly TRBD2 (5 bases). This receptor was taken from a human donor in good health. Some libraries in this study had Jurkat cell RNA spiked in. The CDR3 region is CASSQGSYEQYF. In DNA form, the CDR3 reads TGTGCCAGCAGCCAGGGGAGCTACGAGCAGTACTTC.